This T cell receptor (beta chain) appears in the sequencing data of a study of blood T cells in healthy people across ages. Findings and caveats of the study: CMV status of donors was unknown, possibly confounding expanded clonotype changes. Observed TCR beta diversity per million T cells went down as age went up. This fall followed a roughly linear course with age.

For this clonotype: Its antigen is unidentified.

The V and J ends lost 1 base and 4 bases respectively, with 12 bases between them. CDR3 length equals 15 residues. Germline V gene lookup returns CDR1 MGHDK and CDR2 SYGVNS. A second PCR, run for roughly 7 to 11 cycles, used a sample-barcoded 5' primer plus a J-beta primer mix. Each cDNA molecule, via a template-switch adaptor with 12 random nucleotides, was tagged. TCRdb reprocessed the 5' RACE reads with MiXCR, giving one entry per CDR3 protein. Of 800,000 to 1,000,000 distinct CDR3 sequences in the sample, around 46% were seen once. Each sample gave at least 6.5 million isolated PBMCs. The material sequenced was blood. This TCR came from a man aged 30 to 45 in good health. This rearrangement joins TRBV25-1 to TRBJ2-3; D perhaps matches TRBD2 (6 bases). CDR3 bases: TGTGCCAGCAGTGAATGGGGGGACGGTGCAGATACGCAGTATTTT. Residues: CASSEWGDGADTQYF. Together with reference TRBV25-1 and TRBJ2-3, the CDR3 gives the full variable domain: EADIYQTPRYLVIGTGKKITLECSQTMGHDKMYWYQQDPGMELHLIHYSYGVNSTEKGDLSSESTVSRIRTEHFPLTLESARPSHTSQYLCASSEWGDGADTQYFGPGTRLTVL.